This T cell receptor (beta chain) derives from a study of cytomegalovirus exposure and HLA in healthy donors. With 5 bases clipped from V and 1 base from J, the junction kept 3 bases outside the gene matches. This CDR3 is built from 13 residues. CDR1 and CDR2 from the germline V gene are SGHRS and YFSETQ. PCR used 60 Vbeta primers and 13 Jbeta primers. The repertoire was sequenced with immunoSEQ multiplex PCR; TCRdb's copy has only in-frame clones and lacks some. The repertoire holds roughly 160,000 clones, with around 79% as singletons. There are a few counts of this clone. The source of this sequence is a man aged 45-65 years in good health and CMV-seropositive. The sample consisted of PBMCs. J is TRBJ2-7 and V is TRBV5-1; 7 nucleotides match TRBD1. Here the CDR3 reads CASRPGQSYEQYF. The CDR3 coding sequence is TGCGCCAGCAGGCCGGGACAGTCCTACGAGCAGTACTTC.